The clone carrying this T cell receptor (beta chain) was counted ten times or more. Its antigen is currently unknown. The entry originates in a study of T cell repertoires in cytomegalovirus infection. Across the study: Public TCR beta signatures were indicative of both CMV infection and a matching HLA type. Points from the study as a whole: Frequencies of public TCR beta families were cumulated, and this identified carriers of CMV plus the relevant HLA. Clonotype analysis showed dominance of the ex vivo response by HLA-C-restricted CMV-specific TCR beta clonotypes.

Using its own MiXCR run on the reads, TCRdb lists one record per CDR3 protein. This repertoire shows around 210,000 distinct CDR3 sequences, around 6.2% found once; its top ten account for around 6.5%. The V end was cut by 5 bases, the J end by 4 bases, with 12 bases between. Germline V gives CDR1 SEHNR, CDR2 FQNEAQ (reference sequence). The CDR3 extends over 13 amino acids. The sequencing sample was made of PBMCs. This receptor was obtained from a human donor in good health (CMV status not recorded). Some clones in this sample may be carry-over from other donors' samples. The chain links TRBV7-9 to TRBJ2-7; D may be TRBD1 or TRBD2 (5 bases each). CDR3 loop: CASSRGPTYEQYF. As DNA, the CDR3 is TGTGCCAGCAGCCGGGGACCAACATACGAGCAGTACTTC.